Sequencing of this T cell receptor (beta chain) was carried out in a study of shared clonotypes between healthy human individuals. Trimming removed 4 bases from V and 4 bases from J, with 14 bases in between. This CDR3 spans 14 amino acids. Germline loops: CDR1 MNHNS, CDR2 SASEGT. Over several immunoSEQ plates, each subset's genomic DNA was distributed in even portions. Clones were sequenced by immunoSEQ multiplex PCR, and TCRdb holds only the in-frame ones, with some missing. The repertoire consists of about 1 million clones, with about 75% occurring once and the leading ten covering roughly 1.5%. The authors divided CD4+ cells into CD45RA+ naive and CD45RA-negative memory subsets.

Input material: memory CD4+ T cells sorted from blood. As to subset: CD45RA-negative fraction. This clonotype was sampled from a man between 18 and 29 years old in good health. The chain carries TRBV6-1 and TRBJ2-7, with a tentative D call TRBD1 (5 bases). This CDR3 reads CASSVGQRLYEQYF. CDR3 DNA sequence: TGTGCCAGCAGTGTCGGACAACGCCTTTACGAGCAGTACTTC.